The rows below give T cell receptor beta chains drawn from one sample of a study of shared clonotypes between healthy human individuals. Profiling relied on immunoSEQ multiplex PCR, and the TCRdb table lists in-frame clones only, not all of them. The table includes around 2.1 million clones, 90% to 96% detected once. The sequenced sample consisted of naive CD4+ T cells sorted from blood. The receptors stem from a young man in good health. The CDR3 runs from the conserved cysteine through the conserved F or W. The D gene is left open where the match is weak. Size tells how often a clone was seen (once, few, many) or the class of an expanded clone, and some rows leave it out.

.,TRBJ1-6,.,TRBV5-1,CASSLNPGTNSPLHF,TGCGCCAGCAGCTTGAATCCAGGGACGAATTCACCCCTCCACTTT
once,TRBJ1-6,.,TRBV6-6,CASSLGRDNSPLHF,TGTGCCAGCAGCCTCGGACGGGATAATTCACCCCTCCACTTT
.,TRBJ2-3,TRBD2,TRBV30,CAWRWGRTSGTSTDTQYF,TGTGCCTGGAGGTGGGGCAGGACTAGCGGAACTAGCACAGATACGCAGTATTTT
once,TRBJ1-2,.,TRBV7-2,CASSLGGGLSVSGGYTF,TGTGCCAGCAGCTTAGGAGGGGGTTTATCTGTTTCGGGTGGCTACACCTTC
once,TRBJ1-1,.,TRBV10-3,CAISLSPGGTHGGEAFF,TGTGCCATCAGCCTCTCTCCGGGGGGGACCCATGGTGGTGAAGCTTTCTTT
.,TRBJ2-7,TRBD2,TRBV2,CASSDGSGGAYEQYF,TGTGCCAGCAGTGATGGTAGCGGGGGGGCCTACGAGCAGTACTTC
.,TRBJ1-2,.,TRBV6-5,CASSPRTVAGYTF,TGTGCCAGCAGTCCGAGGACAGTTGCCGGCTACACCTTC
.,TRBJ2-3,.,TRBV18,CASSPPVGQADSDTQYF,TGTGCCAGCTCACCACCGGTGGGCCAGGCCGATTCAGATACGCAGTATTTT
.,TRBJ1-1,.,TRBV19,CASSTQMNTEAFF,TGTGCCAGTAGTACCCAGATGAACACTGAAGCTTTCTTT
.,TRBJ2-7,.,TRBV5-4,CASSLYNPSYEQYF,TGTGCCAGCAGCCTGTACAATCCGTCCTACGAGCAGTACTTC
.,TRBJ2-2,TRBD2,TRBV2,CASRGLAGLVGELFF,TGTGCCAGCAGGGGACTAGCGGGACTGGTCGGGGAGCTGTTTTTT
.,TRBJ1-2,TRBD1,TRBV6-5,CASSRDSQNYGYTF,TGTGCCAGCAGCCGGGACAGCCAGAACTATGGCTACACCTTC
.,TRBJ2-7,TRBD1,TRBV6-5,CASSAGGSYEQYF,TGTGCCAGCAGTGCAGGGGGCTCCTACGAGCAGTACTTC
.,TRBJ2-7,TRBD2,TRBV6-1,CASSLAGISYEQYF,TGTGCCAGCAGCCTAGCGGGGATTTCTTACGAGCAGTACTTC
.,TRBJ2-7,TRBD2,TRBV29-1,CSVVGRESLYEQYF,TGCAGCGTTGTGGGGAGGGAGTCTCTCTACGAGCAGTACTTC
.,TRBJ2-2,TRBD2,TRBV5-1,CASSPSGANTGELFF,TGCGCCAGCAGCCCTAGCGGGGCGAACACCGGGGAGCTGTTTTTT
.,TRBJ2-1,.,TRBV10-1,CASSEFGMGNEQFF,TGCGCCAGCAGTGAGTTCGGGATGGGCAATGAGCAGTTCTTC
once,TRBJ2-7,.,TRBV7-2,CASSLEKGFWDYEQYF,TGTGCCAGCAGCTTAGAAAAGGGTTTTTGGGACTACGAGCAGTACTTC
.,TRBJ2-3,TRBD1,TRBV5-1,CASSDRGFTDTQYF,TGCGCCAGCAGCGACAGGGGTTTTACAGATACGCAGTATTTT
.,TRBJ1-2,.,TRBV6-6,CASSYGQGRGYGYTF,TGTGCCAGCAGTTACGGGCAGGGAAGAGGTTATGGCTACACCTTC
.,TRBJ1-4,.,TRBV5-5,CASSLPGGNGEKLFF,TGTGCCAGCAGCTTGCCGGGGGGAAACGGTGAAAAACTGTTTTTT
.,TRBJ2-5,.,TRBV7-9,CASSLRPTGVETQYF,TGTGCCAGCAGCTTAAGGCCGACGGGTGTTGAGACCCAGTACTTC
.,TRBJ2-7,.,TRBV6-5,CASSYSRERYEQYF,TGTGCCAGCAGTTACTCGAGGGAGAGATACGAGCAGTACTTC
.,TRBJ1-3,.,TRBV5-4,CASSLGGLGNTIYF,TGTGCCAGCAGCTTGGGGGGACTAGGAAACACCATATATTTT
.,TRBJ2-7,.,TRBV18,CASSPPGRPGPYEQYF,TGTGCCAGCTCACCACCGGGCAGACCGGGACCCTACGAGCAGTACTTC
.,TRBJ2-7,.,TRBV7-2,CASSLGLATEQYF,TGTGCCAGCAGCTTAGGCCTAGCGACCGAGCAGTACTTC
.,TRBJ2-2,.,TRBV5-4,CASSPHTGELFF,TGTGCCAGCAGCCCGCACACCGGGGAGCTGTTTTTT
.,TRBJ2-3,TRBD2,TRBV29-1,CSQREGDTQYF,TGCAGCCAGAGGGAGGGTGATACGCAGTATTTT